The entry below gives a single T cell receptor (beta chain) sequence along with its context. The antigen is unknown. TCRdb's copy holds only in-frame clones and misses some; the assay was immunoSEQ multiplex PCR. The data contain 46,000 or so clones, around 82% of them singletons. The data originate from a study of PD-1 blockade in classical Hodgkin lymphoma. Study observations and caveats: Sources of repertoire differences remain undefined, possibly disease activity or prior therapy.

The V gene's germline CDR1 is MNHEY and CDR2 SMNVEV (reference sequence). The ends were cut back, 2 bases at V and 11 bases at J, with 10 bases in the middle. The CDR3 is 12 residues long. In every patient, relapse followed autologous stem cell transplantation, while exposure to brentuximab vedotin differed. The source was peripheral blood mononuclear cells (PBMCs), collected before the second cycle of nivolumab. The chain is built from TRBV27 and TRBJ2-4; possibly TRBD1 for D (5 bases). This sequence was found in a human donor with classical Hodgkin lymphoma. CDR3 sequence reads: CASSLGGHFQYF. CDR3 DNA sequence: TGTGCCAGCAGTTTAGGCGGACATTTTCAGTACTTC.